This entry lists 10 T cell receptor beta chains sequenced from one sample in a study of cytomegalovirus exposure and HLA in healthy donors. PCR employed 60 Vbeta and 13 Jbeta primers. Clones were read by immunoSEQ multiplex PCR, and TCRdb kept only the in-frame ones, dropping some. Recorded for this sample: fewer than 250,000 clones. The specimen sequenced was PBMCs. These receptors were taken from a woman in her twenties or thirties in good health and CMV-seropositive.

The gene calls are TRBV19 and TRBJ1-2; D unclear. Germline V gene sequence: CDR1 LNHDA, CDR2 SQIVND (reference sequence). The CDR3 runs to 14 residues. Trimming pared 1 base from V and 4 bases from J, leaving 10 bases between. The CDR3 DNA reads TGTGCCAGTAGTATAGTCCGCAGGCCCTATGGCTACACCTTC. Amino acids: CASSIVRRPYGYTF.

This chain uses TRBV5-5 with TRBJ2-1; 12 bases are a match to TRBD2. Germline lookup yields CDR1 SGHKS and CDR2 YYEKEE (reference sequence). The CDR3 runs to 15 residues. V was pared by 3 bases and J by 9 bases, with 7 bases of the junction left unmatched. The CDR3 loop reads CASSYLAGGIFEQFF. CDR3 DNA sequence: TGTGCCAGCAGCTATCTAGCGGGAGGGATCTTTGAGCAGTTCTTC.

In nucleotides, the CDR3 is TGTGCCAGTAGTATCTCTGGGTGGGCACTCACAGATACGCAGTATTTT. It encodes CASSISGWALTDTQYF. This chain connects TRBV19 to TRBJ2-3; unclear D gene. The V and J ends lost 3 bases and 2 bases respectively, with 15 bases between them. The germline CDR1 and CDR2 sequences are LNHDA and SQIVND (reference sequence). The CDR3 is 16 amino acids.

This chain joins TRBV19 and TRBJ1-1, with unresolved D. V gave up 5 bases and J gave up 0 bases, with 19 bases separating them. This CDR3 has 17 residues. Germline V gene data show CDR1 as LNHDA and CDR2 as SQIVND (reference sequence). The CDR3 coding sequence is TGTGCCAGTAGTTTTATTCCGGTGAACGCCATGAACACTGAAGCTTTCTTT. Translating gives CASSFIPVNAMNTEAFF.

The chain recombines TRBV19 with TRBJ2-2, with TRBD1 matching over 8 bases. The germline V gene encodes CDR1 LNHDA and CDR2 SQIVND (reference sequence). The CDR3 covers 18 residues. Trimming removed 1 base from V and 0 bases from J; junction bases left unmatched: 7. CDR3 sequence reads: CASSIARGQGSNTGELFF. The DNA for the CDR3 is TGTGCCAGTAGTATAGCCAGGGGGCAGGGGTCGAACACCGGGGAGCTGTTTTTT.

J is TRBJ1-2 and V is TRBV6-1, with D tentatively TRBD1 (6 bases). CDR3 length: 15 amino acids. Germline assignment: CDR1 MNHNS and CDR2 SASEGT. V was clipped by 6 bases and J by 0 bases, with 14 bases between them. CDR3 sequence: CASSAVHRANYGYTF. Here the CDR3 DNA reads TGTGCCAGCAGCGCCGTTCACAGGGCTAACTATGGCTACACCTTC.

The J gene is TRBJ1-1, the V gene TRBV2; no definite D call. There are 13 residues in the CDR3. Trimming removed 3 bases at V and 1 base at J, with 6 bases between. Germline CDR1 SNHLY, CDR2 FYNNEI. Here the CDR3 DNA reads TGTGCCAGCAGTGAGAGCTGGAACACTGAAGCTTTCTTT. As protein: CASSESWNTEAFF.

The chain combines TRBV6-5 with TRBJ1-1; D is unclear. V was clipped by 3 bases and J by 1 base, with 9 bases between them. The CDR3 has 14 residues. Per germline, CDR1 MNHEY and CDR2 SVGAGI. The CDR3 DNA sequence: TGTGCCAGCAGTTATGGAGACGAGAACACTGAAGCTTTCTTT. Its protein is CASSYGDENTEAFF.

The chain uses TRBV6-1 and TRBJ2-3, with 9 nucleotides matching TRBD2. CDR3 length: 15 residues. Trimming cost V 4 bases and J 1 base; bases outside gene matches: 3. Germline lookup yields CDR1 MNHNS and CDR2 SASEGT. The CDR3 DNA reads as TGTGCCAGCAGTGGTCCTAGCGGGGGCACAGATACGCAGTATTTT. Translation gives CASSGPSGGTDTQYF.

The rearrangement links TRBV14 to TRBJ2-1; 8 nucleotides line up with TRBD2. Germline CDR1 and CDR2: SGHDN and FVKESK. V trimming: 6 bases; J trimming: 5 bases; junction bases outside the gene matches: 6. CDR3 length: 14 amino acids. The CDR3 nucleotides read TGTGCCAGCAGGCGGGGGGCCGTAGACAATGAGCAGTTCTTC. Amino acids: CASRRGAVDNEQFF.